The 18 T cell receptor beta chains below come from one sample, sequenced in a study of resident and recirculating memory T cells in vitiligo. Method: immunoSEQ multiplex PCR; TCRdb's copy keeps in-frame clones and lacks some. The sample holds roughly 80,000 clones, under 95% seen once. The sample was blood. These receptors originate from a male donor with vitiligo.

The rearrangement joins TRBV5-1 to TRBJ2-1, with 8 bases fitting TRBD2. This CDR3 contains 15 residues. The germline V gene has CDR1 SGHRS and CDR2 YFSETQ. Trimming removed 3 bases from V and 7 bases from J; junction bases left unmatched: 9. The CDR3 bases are TGCGCCAGCAGCTCCGCCGGACTAGCTCGGAATGAGCAGTTCTTC. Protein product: CASSSAGLARNEQFF.

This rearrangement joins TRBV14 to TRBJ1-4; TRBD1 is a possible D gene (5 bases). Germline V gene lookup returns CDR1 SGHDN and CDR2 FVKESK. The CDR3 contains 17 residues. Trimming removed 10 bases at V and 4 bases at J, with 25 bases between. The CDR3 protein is CAITVGEGSTFNEKLFF. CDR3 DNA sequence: TGTGCCATCACGGTGGGGGAGGGGTCCACCTTTAATGAAAAACTGTTTTTT.

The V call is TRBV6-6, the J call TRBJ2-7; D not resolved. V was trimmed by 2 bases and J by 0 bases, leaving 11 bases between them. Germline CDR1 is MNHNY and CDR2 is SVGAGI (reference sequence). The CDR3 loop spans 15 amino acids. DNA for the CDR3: TGTGCCAGCAGTTACAGCTCTAGGAGCTCCTACGAGCAGTACTTC. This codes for CASSYSSRSSYEQYF.

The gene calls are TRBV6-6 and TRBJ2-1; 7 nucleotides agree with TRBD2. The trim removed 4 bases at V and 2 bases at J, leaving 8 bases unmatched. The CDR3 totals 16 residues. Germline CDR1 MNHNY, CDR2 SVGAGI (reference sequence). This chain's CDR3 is CASSSSGRAPYNEQFF. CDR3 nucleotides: TGTGCCAGCAGTTCCTCGGGGAGGGCTCCCTACAATGAGCAGTTCTTC.

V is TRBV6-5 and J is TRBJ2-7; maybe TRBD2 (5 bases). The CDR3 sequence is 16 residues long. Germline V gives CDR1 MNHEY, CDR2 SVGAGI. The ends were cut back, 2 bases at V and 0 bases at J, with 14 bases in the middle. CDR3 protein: CASSYAAGVSSYEQYF. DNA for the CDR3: TGTGCCAGCAGTTACGCTGCCGGGGTATCCTCCTACGAGCAGTACTTC.

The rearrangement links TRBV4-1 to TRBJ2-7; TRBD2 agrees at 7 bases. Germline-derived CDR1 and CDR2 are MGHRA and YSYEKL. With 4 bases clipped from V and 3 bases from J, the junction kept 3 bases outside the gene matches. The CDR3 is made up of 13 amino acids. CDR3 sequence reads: CASSRSGGYEQYF. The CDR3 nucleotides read TGCGCCAGCAGCCGGTCGGGGGGCTACGAGCAGTACTTC.

The CDR3 DNA sequence: TGTGCCAGCAGCTTGCTAATGGGGGCAGGGGAGAACACTGAAGCTTTCTTT. This translates into CASSLLMGAGENTEAFF. This chain joins TRBV5-8 and TRBJ1-1; weak D call: TRBD1 (6 bases). The CDR3 covers 17 residues. Germline CDR1 and CDR2: SGHTS and YDEGEE. V was pared by 1 base and J by 1 base, with 17 bases between.

The chain's CDR3 is CASSWDRMNTEAFF. Written as DNA, the CDR3 is TGCGCCAGCAGCTGGGACAGAATGAACACTGAAGCTTTCTTT. The V call is TRBV5-1, the J call TRBJ1-1, with 7 bases that match TRBD1. The V segment lost 3 bases and the J segment 0 bases; nucleotides outside the gene matches: 2. Germline CDR1 reads SGHRS; CDR2 reads YFSETQ. This CDR3 is built from 14 residues.

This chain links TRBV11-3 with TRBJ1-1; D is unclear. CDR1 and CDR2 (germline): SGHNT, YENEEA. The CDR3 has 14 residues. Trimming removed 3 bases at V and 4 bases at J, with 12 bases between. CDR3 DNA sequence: TGTGCCAGCAGCTTCGACCCCCGGGGCACTGAAGCTTTCTTT. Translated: CASSFDPRGTEAFF.

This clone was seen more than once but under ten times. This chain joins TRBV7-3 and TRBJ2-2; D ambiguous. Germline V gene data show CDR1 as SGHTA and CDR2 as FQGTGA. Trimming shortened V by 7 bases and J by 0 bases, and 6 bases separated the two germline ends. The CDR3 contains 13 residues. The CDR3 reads CASTVTNTGELFF. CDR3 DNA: TGTGCCAGCACGGTCACGAACACCGGGGAGCTGTTTTTT. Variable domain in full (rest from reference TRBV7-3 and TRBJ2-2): GAGVSQTPSNKVTEKGKYVELRCDPISGHTALYWYRQSLGQGPEFLIYFQGTGAADDSGLPNDRFFAVRPEGSVSTLKIQRTERGDSAVYLCASTVTNTGELFFGEGSRLTVL.

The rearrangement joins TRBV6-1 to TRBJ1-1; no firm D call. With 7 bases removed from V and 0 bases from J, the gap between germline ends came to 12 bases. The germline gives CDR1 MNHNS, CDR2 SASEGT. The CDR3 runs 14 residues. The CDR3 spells CASINSNLNTEAFF. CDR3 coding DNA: TGTGCCAGCATTAACAGTAATCTGAACACTGAAGCTTTCTTT.

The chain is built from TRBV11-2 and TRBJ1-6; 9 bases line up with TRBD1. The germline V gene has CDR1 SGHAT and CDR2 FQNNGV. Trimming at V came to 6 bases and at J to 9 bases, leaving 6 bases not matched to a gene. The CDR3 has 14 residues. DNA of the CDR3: TGTGCCAGCAGACAACAGGGGGCCGGTTCACCCCTCCACTTT. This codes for CASRQQGAGSPLHF.

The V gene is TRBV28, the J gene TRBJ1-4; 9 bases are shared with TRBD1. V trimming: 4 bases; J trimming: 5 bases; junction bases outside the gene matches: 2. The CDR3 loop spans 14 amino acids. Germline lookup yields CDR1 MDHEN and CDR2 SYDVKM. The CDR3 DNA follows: TGTGCCAGCAGTTCCGGGACAGGGAATGAAAAACTGTTTTTT. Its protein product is CASSSGTGNEKLFF. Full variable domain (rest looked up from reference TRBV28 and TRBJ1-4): DVKVTQSSRYLVKRTGEKVFLECVQDMDHENMFWYRQDPGLGLRLIYFSYDVKMKEKGDIPEGYSVSREKKERFSLILESASTNQTSMYLCASSSGTGNEKLFFGSGTQLSVL.

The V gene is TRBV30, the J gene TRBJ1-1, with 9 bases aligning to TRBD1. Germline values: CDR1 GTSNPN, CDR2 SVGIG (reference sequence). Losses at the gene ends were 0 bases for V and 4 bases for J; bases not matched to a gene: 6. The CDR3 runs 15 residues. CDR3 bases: TGTGCCTGGAGTGTGGGACAGGGAGTTGTCACTGAAGCTTTCTTT. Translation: CAWSVGQGVVTEAFF.

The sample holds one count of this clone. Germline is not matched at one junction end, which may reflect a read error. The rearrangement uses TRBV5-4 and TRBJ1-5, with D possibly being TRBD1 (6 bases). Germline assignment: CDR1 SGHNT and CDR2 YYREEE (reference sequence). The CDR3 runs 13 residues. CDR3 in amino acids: CASSFAGEQLQHF. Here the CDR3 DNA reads TGTGCCAGCAGCTTTGCAGGGGAACAGCTCCAGCATTTT. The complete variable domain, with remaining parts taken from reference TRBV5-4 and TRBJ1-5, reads ETGVTQSPTHLIKTRGQQVTLRCSSQSGHNTVSWYQQALGQGPQFIFQYYREEENGRGNFPPRFSGLQFPNYSSELNVNALELDDSALYLCASSFAGEQLQHFGDGTRLSIL.

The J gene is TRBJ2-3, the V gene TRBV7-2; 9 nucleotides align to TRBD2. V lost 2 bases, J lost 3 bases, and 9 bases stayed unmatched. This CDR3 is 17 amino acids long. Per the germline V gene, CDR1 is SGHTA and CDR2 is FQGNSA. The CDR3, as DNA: TGTGCCAGCAGCTTAAGGCTAGCGGGAAAGGGAACAGATACGCAGTATTTT. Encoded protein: CASSLRLAGKGTDTQYF.

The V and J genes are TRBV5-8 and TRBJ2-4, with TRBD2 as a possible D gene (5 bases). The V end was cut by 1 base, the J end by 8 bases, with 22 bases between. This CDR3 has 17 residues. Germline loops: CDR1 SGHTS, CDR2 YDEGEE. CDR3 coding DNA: TGTGCCAGCAGCTTGCGGGCTAGCAGCCCTAACGGGCACATTCAGTACTTC. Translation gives CASSLRASSPNGHIQYF. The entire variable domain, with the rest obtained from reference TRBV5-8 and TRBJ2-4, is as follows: EAGVTQSPTHLIKTRGQQATLRCSPISGHTSVYWYQQALGLGLQFLLWYDEGEERNRGNFPPRFSGRQFPNYSSELNVNALELEDSALYLCASSLRASSPNGHIQYFGAGTRLSVL.

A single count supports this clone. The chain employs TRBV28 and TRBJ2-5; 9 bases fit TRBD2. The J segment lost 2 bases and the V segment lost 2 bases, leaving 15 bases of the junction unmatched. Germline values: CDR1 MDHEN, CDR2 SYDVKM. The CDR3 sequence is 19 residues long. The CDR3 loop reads CASSLIPPAGGLLQETQYF. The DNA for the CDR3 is TGTGCCAGCAGTTTAATACCCCCGGCGGGAGGGCTATTACAAGAGACCCAGTACTTC.